A selection of T cell receptor beta chains follows, all from one sample in a study of T cell responses to AZD1222 COVID-19 vaccine. Here immunoSEQ multiplex PCR was the method, and the copy in TCRdb shows in-frame clones only, minus some. The profile shows 180,000 or so clones, over 90% of them singletons. The material was peripheral blood, obtained on day 0 of AZD1222 vaccination. The receptors were sampled from an adult in good health. CDR3s include the opening cysteine and the closing phenylalanine or tryptophan. The D gene is left open where the match is weak. Some rows have no size entry. The others give once, few or many, or a class for an expanded clone.

v_call	clone_size	d_call	j_call	cdr3_aa	cdr3_nt
TRBV6-5	-	TRBD1	TRBJ1-1	CASRTPGQGRAFF	TGTGCCAGCAGGACCCCGGGACAGGGGCGAGCTTTCTTT
TRBV6-5	-	-	TRBJ1-5	CASRKDGNQPQHF	TGTGCCAGCAGGAAAGACGGCAATCAGCCCCAGCATTTT
TRBV27	-	TRBD1	TRBJ2-1	CASTPLGTGHNEQFF	TGTGCCAGCACCCCTCTAGGGACAGGCCACAATGAGCAGTTCTTC
TRBV5-1	-	-	TRBJ1-4	CASSRVATNEKLFF	TGCGCCAGCAGCAGGGTAGCAACTAATGAAAAACTGTTTTTT
TRBV18	-	TRBD1	TRBJ1-5	CASSPGTGEQPQHF	TGTGCCAGCTCACCCGGGACAGGGGAACAGCCCCAGCATTTT
TRBV6-5	-	-	TRBJ2-7	CASTSAFFSSYEQYF	TGTGCCAGCACCTCAGCTTTTTTCAGCTCCTACGAGCAGTACTTC
TRBV2	-	TRBD2	TRBJ2-7	CASSGRGAYEQYF	TGTGCCAGCAGTGGGCGGGGGGCCTACGAGCAGTACTTC
TRBV6-5	-	-	TRBJ1-5	CASSYSRLQNQPQHF	TGTGCCAGCAGTTACTCAAGGCTTCAGAATCAGCCCCAGCATTTT
TRBV11-2	-	-	TRBJ2-7	CASSIDRLYEQYF	TGTGCCAGCAGCATTGACAGGCTCTACGAGCAGTACTTC
TRBV6-1	-	TRBD2	TRBJ2-2	CASSEALRTSGAGELFF	TGTGCCAGCAGTGAAGCGCTTCGGACTAGCGGCGCCGGGGAGCTGTTTTTT
TRBV12-3/TRBV12-4	-	-	TRBJ2-1	CASLIGPGAKFF	TGTGCCAGCTTAATAGGGCCGGGAGCCAAGTTCTTC
TRBV5-5	-	-	TRBJ1-2	CASSLTETYGYTF	TGTGCCAGCAGCTTGACAGAAACCTATGGCTACACCTTC
TRBV27	-	-	TRBJ1-4	CATSPWTATNEKLFF	TGTGCCACCTCCCCATGGACAGCAACTAATGAAAAACTGTTTTTT
TRBV2	-	TRBD1	TRBJ1-5	CASSTGQGSNQPQHF	TGTGCCAGCAGTACCGGACAGGGTAGCAATCAGCCCCAGCATTTT
TRBV29-1	-	-	TRBJ1-1	CSVYPGESTEAFF	TGCAGCGTTTATCCAGGGGAGAGCACTGAAGCTTTCTTT
TRBV7-2	-	-	TRBJ2-7	CASSTQTGPYEQYF	TGTGCCAGCAGCACTCAGACGGGTCCCTACGAGCAGTACTTC
TRBV5-5	-	TRBD2	TRBJ2-1	CASSLVSGLAVNEQFF	TGTGCCAGCAGCCTGGTTTCGGGACTAGCGGTTAATGAGCAGTTCTTC
TRBV10-1	-	-	TRBJ1-1	CASSEASGTEAFF	TGCGCCAGCAGTGAAGCTTCCGGGACTGAAGCTTTCTTT
TRBV7-6	-	-	TRBJ1-1	CASSLGQNTEAFF	TGTGCCAGCAGCTTAGGACAGAACACTGAAGCTTTCTTT
TRBV5-4	once	TRBD2	TRBJ2-4	CASSTGLAGAKNIQYF	TGTGCCAGCAGCACAGGACTAGCGGGAGCAAAAAACATTCAGTACTTC
TRBV18	-	-	TRBJ1-1	CASSRVQGDTEAFF	TGTGCCAGCTCGCGCGTACAGGGAGACACTGAAGCTTTCTTT
TRBV15	-	-	TRBJ2-2	CATSTRAGSTGELFF	TGTGCCACCAGCACCCGGGCGGGGTCCACCGGGGAGCTGTTTTTT
TRBV27	-	-	TRBJ1-1	CASMGEALNTEAFF	TGTGCCTCGATGGGCGAGGCCTTGAACACTGAAGCTTTCTTT
TRBV10-3	-	-	TRBJ1-2	CAISGMVQGYGYTF	TGTGCCATCAGTGGCATGGTCCAGGGATATGGCTACACCTTC
TRBV3-1/TRBV3-2	-	-	TRBJ2-5	CASSQDRKTQYF	TGTGCCAGCAGCCAAGATCGGAAGACCCAGTACTTC
TRBV3-1/TRBV3-2	-	-	TRBJ1-3	CASSRSQGRNTIYF	TGTGCCAGCAGCCGCTCACAGGGTCGAAACACCATATATTTT
TRBV4-2	-	TRBD2	TRBJ2-1	CASSQAGLAGVHEQFF	TGTGCCAGCAGCCAAGCAGGACTAGCGGGAGTTCATGAGCAGTTCTTC
TRBV7-9	-	-	TRBJ1-3	CASSLVGIGNTIYF	TGTGCCAGCAGCTTGGTTGGGATTGGAAACACCATATATTTT